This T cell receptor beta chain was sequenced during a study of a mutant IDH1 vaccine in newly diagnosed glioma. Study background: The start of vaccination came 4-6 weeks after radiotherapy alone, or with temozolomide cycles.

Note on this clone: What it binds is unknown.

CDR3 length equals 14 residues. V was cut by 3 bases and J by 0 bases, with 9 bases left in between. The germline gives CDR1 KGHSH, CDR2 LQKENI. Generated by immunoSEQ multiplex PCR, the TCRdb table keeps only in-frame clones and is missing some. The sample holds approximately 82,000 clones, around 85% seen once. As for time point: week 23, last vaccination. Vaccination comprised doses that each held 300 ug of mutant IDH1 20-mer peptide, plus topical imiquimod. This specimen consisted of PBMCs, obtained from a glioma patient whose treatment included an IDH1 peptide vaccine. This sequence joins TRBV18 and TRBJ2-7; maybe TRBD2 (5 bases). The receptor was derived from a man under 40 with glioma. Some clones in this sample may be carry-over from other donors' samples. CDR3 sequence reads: CASSPRGSSYEQYF. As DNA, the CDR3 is TGTGCCAGCTCACCCCGAGGGAGCTCCTACGAGCAGTACTTC.